Reported below is one T cell receptor beta chain. It has no known antigen specificity. Base qualities are not provided; no much larger clone lies one nucleotide away. The data were obtained in a study of blood T cell repertoires in COVID-19 (dated by TCRdb to about 2020). In terms of the full investigation: The collaborator samples originated in the United States, Italy and Spain and spanned the acute and convalescent phases of COVID-19. The prospective study material was composed of cDNA or gDNA derived from T cells, B-cell-depleted T cells, or PBMCs. Subjects who had been exposed to COVID-19, were actively infected with it, or had recovered from it provided the deeply sampled blood TCRbeta repertoires that made up the dataset. The repertoires were made available in a free public database intended to serve as a resource for research on the immune response to SARS-CoV-2. The samples were drawn from two sources: the first 160 participants of the ongoing ImmuneRACE study, and over 1,000 subjects contributed by 6 global collaborators. A de-identified subject ID, COVID-19 status, age in years and sex were almost always included in the sample metadata. HLA class I and class II types, where available, came from metadata supplied by the sample provider rather than from assay-based typing.

What the work shows at the level of the full study, not this receptor alone: The quantity of clinical and demographic metadata differed by source and by participant and was supplied without curation.

TCRbeta CDR3 regions were amplified from genomic DNA using the immunoSEQ Assay, a bias-controlled multiplex PCR. As for the original processing: The number of nucleated cells in each sample was estimated by amplification of reference gene primers within the assay. To quantify the absolute abundance of each unique TCRbeta CDR3 rearrangement, sequence reads were collapsed and filtered. For each sample, productive Simpson clonality was calculated as the square root of Simpson's diversity index across productive rearrangements. This immuneACCESS table, as held by TCRdb, lists in-frame sequences with V and J called but not all clones. Of the missing ones, under half trace to an unresolved V gene in checked studies; the others have no known cause. V and J calls and clone size are copied from that table; D and trimming were computed from the DNA. Counted in this sample were a few hundred thousand clones; around 88% of them appeared once. The ten largest clones capture around 12% of the sample.

The CDR3, cysteine through phenylalanine, is 13 amino acids long. This entry keeps only the CDR3 DNA: 39 bases, framed from base 1. The germline V gene encodes CDR1 SGHAT and CDR2 FQDESV (reference sequence). V and J are truncated by 3 bases and 9 bases respectively, leaving an intervening sequence of 13 bases. One collaborating source in Seattle enrolled patients during active infection and followed them longitudinally through the course of disease. Whole blood was collected in K2EDTA tubes by collaborating institutions according to the institutions' own protocols. For TCRbeta analysis, collaborator samples were shipped as frozen whole blood, as isolated PBMCs, or as DNA extracted from either sample type.

The sequenced sample was peripheral blood. This TCR derives from a woman aged 50 to 60 with COVID-19, enrolled during active disease. The chain employs TRBV11-1 and TRBJ2-3; the D gene is possibly TRBD2, with 5 bases matching. The CDR3 region reads CASSFQPRGTQYF. The DNA reads TGTGCCAGCAGCTTTCAACCACGAGGGACGCAGTATTTT. When the CDR3 is completed using the reference TRBV11-1 and TRBJ2-3 genes on either side, the full variable domain is EAEVAQSPRYKITEKSQAVAFWCDPISGHATLYWYRQILGQGPELLVQFQDESVVDDSQLPKDRFSAERLKGVDSTLKIQPAELGDSAMYLCASSFQPRGTQYFGPGTRLTVL.